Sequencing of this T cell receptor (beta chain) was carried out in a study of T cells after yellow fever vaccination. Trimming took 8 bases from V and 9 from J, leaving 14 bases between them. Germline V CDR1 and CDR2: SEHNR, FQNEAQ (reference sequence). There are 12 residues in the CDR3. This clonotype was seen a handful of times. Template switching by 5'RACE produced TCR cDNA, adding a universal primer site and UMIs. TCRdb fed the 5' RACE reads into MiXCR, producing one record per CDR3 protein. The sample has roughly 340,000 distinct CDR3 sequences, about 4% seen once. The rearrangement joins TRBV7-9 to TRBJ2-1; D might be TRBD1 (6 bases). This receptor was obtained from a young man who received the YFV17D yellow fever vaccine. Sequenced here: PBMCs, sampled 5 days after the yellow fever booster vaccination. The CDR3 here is CASSSGGPEQFF. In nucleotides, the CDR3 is TGTGCCAGCTCCTCTGGGGGCCCTGAGCAGTTCTTC.